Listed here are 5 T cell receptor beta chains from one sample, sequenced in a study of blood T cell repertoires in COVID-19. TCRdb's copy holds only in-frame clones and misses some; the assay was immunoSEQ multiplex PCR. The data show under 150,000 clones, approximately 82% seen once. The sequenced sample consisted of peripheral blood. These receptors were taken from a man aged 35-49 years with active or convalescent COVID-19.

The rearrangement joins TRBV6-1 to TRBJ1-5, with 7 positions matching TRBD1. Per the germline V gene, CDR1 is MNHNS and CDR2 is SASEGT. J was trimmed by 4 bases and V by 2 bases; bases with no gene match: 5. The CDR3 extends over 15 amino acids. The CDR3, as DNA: TGTGCCAGCAGTGAAAGACCAGGGGGGAATCAGCCCCAGCATTTT. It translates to CASSERPGGNQPQHF.

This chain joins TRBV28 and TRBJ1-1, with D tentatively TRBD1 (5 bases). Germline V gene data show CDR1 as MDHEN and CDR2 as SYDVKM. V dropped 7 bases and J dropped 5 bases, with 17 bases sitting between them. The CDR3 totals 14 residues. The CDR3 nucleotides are TGTGCCAGCATTGCGCCTGGGGGGAGGACTGAAGCTTTCTTT. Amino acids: CASIAPGGRTEAFF.

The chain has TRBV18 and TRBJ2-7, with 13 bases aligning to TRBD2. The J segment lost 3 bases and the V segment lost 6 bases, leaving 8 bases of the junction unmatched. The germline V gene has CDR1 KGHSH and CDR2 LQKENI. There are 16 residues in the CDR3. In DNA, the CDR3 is TGTGCCAGCTCCCCCGGACTAGCGGGGGCCAGCTACGAGCAGTACTTC. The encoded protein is CASSPGLAGASYEQYF.

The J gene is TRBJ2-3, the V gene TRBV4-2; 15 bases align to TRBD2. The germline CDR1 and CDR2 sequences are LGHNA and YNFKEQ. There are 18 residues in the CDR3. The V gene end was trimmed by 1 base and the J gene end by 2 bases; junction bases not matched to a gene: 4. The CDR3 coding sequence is TGTGCCAGCAGCCAAGGGACTAGCGGGGGGGCAAACACAGATACGCAGTATTTT. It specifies CASSQGTSGGANTDTQYF.

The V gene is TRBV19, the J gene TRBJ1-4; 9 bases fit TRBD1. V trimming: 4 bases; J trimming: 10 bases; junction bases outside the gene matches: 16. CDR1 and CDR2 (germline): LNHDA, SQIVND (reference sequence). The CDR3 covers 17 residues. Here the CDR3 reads CASSKGETPGQGGKLFF. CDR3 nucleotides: TGTGCCAGTAGTAAGGGGGAGACCCCGGGACAGGGAGGAAAACTGTTTTTT.